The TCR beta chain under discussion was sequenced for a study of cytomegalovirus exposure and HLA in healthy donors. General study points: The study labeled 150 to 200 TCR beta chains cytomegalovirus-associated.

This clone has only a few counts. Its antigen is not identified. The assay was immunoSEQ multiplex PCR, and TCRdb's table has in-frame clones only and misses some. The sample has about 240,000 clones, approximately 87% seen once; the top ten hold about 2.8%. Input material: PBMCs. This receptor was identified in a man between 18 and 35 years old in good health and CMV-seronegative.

CDR3 bases: TGTGCCAGCAGCTTAGATTTTATGGCAGGGCGAGGCTACACCTTC. It translates to CASSLDFMAGRGYTF. V usage is TRBV7-2 and J usage is TRBJ1-2; a possible D gene is TRBD1 (5 bases). The germline CDR1 and CDR2 sequences are SGHTA and FQGNSA. The CDR3 has 15 residues. The V and J ends lost 1 base and 8 bases respectively, with 17 bases between them.